This is a list of T cell receptor beta chains from one sample in a study of shared clonotypes between healthy human individuals. Here immunoSEQ multiplex PCR was the method, and the copy in TCRdb shows in-frame clones only, minus some. The table shows fewer than 700,000 clones, with approximately 95% occurring only once. Material for sequencing was naive CD8+ T cells sorted from blood. The source of these receptors is a woman in her twenties or thirties in good health. Each CDR3 is given with its conserved first and last residue.

V,J,CDR3
TRBV10-3,TRBJ2-7,CAISDLKGLGSYEQYF
TRBV29-1,TRBJ2-7,CSVAGTSYEQYF
TRBV9,TRBJ1-1,CASSPWTGRETNTEAFF
TRBV7-6,TRBJ2-7,CASSPAVGIYEQYF
TRBV9,TRBJ2-1,CASSPSRLPPPGEQFF
TRBV5-6,TRBJ2-7,CASSLFDRVYEQYF
TRBV13,TRBJ2-7,CASSVSGTGDNYEQYF
TRBV25-1,TRBJ2-1,CASSDSYNEQFF
TRBV19,TRBJ2-3,CASSILPPASEGIDTQYF
TRBV19,TRBJ2-1,CASRDGSYNEQFF
TRBV11-2,TRBJ1-4,CASSPSDRQASGTNEKLFF
TRBV27,TRBJ2-1,CASSPSTSGRGNEQFF
TRBV15,TRBJ1-5,CATSRTRGVGNQPQHF
TRBV4-1,TRBJ1-2,CASSQGLPDYGYTF
TRBV27,TRBJ2-7,CASSPGLGALAYEQYF
TRBV11-2,TRBJ1-1,CASSYDPVIQGNTEAFF
TRBV19,TRBJ1-2,CASSIFGGLDYGYTF
TRBV6-5,TRBJ2-7,CASSSLISAGRHEQYF
TRBV5-1,TRBJ2-3,CASSLGTSGRGSDTQYF
TRBV11-1,TRBJ2-7,CASSLEANGPYEQYF
TRBV9,TRBJ1-1,CASSANPPGSEFYTEAFF
TRBV2,TRBJ2-1,CASSAASSNEQFF
TRBV6-5,TRBJ2-7,CASSSRTGENYEQYF
TRBV4-1,TRBJ2-1,CASSLRRDLNEQFF
TRBV2,TRBJ2-1,CASSEYLGEQFF
TRBV19,TRBJ2-1,CASSPWTSGYNEQFF
TRBV6-5,TRBJ2-7,CASSHLPGQGAREQYF
TRBV5-8,TRBJ2-3,CASSLQRDPGTDTQYF
TRBV2,TRBJ2-7,CASSVQVSEQYF
TRBV21-1,TRBJ2-7,CASSNRTASYEQYF
TRBV18,TRBJ1-2,CASSPPVTTNYGYTF
TRBV6-1,TRBJ2-2,CASSELKGRGELFF
TRBV9,TRBJ2-5,CASSVEGTGPGETQYF
TRBV15,TRBJ2-1,CATGTPPYNEQFF
TRBV9,TRBJ1-1,CASSDSMNTEAFF
TRBV14,TRBJ1-3,CASSQDSTSSGNTIYF
TRBV9,TRBJ1-1,CASSVGTPNEAFF
TRBV11-2,TRBJ1-5,CASSLAIPWGADNQPQHF
TRBV7-8,TRBJ1-3,CASSFTGAIGNTIYF
TRBV14,TRBJ2-5,CASSQEGGWRVQETQYF
TRBV4-1,TRBJ2-7,CASSQESGENEQYF
TRBV28,TRBJ2-7,CASGEQASTYEQYF
TRBV4-1,TRBJ2-7,CASSHDRDSLYEQYF